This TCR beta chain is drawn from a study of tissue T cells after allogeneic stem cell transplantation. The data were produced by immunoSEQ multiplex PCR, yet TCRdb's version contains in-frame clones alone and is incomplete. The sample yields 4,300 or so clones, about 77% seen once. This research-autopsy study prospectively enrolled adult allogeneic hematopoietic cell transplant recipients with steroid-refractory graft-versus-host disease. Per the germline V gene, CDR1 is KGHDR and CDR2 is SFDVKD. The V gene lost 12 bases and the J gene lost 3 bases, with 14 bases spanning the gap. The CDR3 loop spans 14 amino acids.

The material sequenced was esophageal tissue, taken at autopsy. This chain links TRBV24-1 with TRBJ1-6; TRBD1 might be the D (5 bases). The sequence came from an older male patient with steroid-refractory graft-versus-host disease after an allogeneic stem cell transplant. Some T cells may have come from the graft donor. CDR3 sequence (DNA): TGTGCCTCGTCAGACGGGGGCTATAATTCACCCCTCCACTTT. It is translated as CASSDGGYNSPLHF.